A selection of T cell receptor beta chains follows, all from one sample in a study of blood T cell repertoires in COVID-19. Repertoires were generated with immunoSEQ multiplex PCR, while TCRdb's copy carries only in-frame clones and drops some. Of 100,000 to 120,000 clones listed, roughly 87% are singletons. Sequenced: peripheral blood. Receptors were obtained from a human donor in a cohort sampled during active COVID-19. CDR3s include the opening cysteine and the closing phenylalanine or tryptophan. Each record gives: D gene, V gene, J gene, clone size, CDR3 DNA, CDR3 protein. A D gene is named only where the DNA matches it firmly. Expanded clones are given a class, and other clones once, few, many or no size at all.

TRBD1	TRBV10-1	TRBJ1-1	NA	TGCGCCAGCAGCTCCTACGGGACAGGGAAGACTGAAGCTTTCTTT	CASSSYGTGKTEAFF
TRBD2	TRBV28	TRBJ2-1	NA	TGTGCCAGCAGCCTAGGGGGGACTAGCGGGAGGGTTAATGAGCAGTTCTTC	CASSLGGTSGRVNEQFF
TRBD1	TRBV27	TRBJ2-7	NA	TGTGCCAGCAGTTTTTTCCCGGGACAGGTAAGGGACGAGCAGTACTTC	CASSFFPGQVRDEQYF
NA	TRBV3-1/TRBV3-2	TRBJ1-1	few	TGTGCCAGCAGCCAAGAGGCCACTGAAGCTTTCTTT	CASSQEATEAFF
TRBD1	TRBV2	TRBJ2-1	NA	TGTGCCAGTTCGGGACAGGGGAGTAATGAGCAGTTCTTC	CASSGQGSNEQFF
TRBD1	TRBV4-1	TRBJ1-5	NA	TGCGCCAGCAGCCAAGAGACCCCCGACAGGGGGCAGCCCCAGCATTTT	CASSQETPDRGQPQHF
NA	TRBV5-6	TRBJ1-2	once	TGTGCCAGCAGCTTGGGACCTTCTGGAGAGTACGACTACACCTTC	CASSLGPSGEYDYTF
NA	TRBV19	TRBJ1-1	NA	TGTGCCAGTAGTAATTCAGGGCTGACCCCTGAAGCTTTCTTT	CASSNSGLTPEAFF
NA	TRBV6-1	TRBJ2-7	NA	TGTGCCAGCAGTGAAGCAATCGGGGTTTCCTACGAGCAGTACTTC	CASSEAIGVSYEQYF
NA	TRBV6-1	TRBJ1-4	NA	NA	CASSEEGRGEKLFFGSGTQLGFF
NA	TRBV7-9	TRBJ2-2	once	TGTGCCAGCAGCTTACTAAGCACCGGGGAGCTGTTTTTT	CASSLLSTGELFF
NA	TRBV5-4	TRBJ1-1	NA	TGTGCCAGCAGCCCACGGGGGGGTTTGAACACTGAAGCTTTCTTT	CASSPRGGLNTEAFF
TRBD2	TRBV25-1	TRBJ2-3	NA	TGTGCCAGCAGTGTACTAGCGGGCCACACAGATACGCAGTATTTT	CASSVLAGHTDTQYF
TRBD1	TRBV5-1	TRBJ2-2	NA	TGCGCCAGCAGCTACGGAGGGGGACAGGCCGGGGAGCTGTTTTTT	CASSYGGGQAGELFF
NA	TRBV19	TRBJ1-6	NA	TGTGCCACCGGGACTCCCAAACCCCTCCACTTT	CATGTPKPLHF
NA	TRBV6-6	TRBJ2-5	NA	TGTGCCAGCAGTTTAGCGGAGCAAGAGACCCAGTACTTC	CASSLAEQETQYF
TRBD2	TRBV6-2/TRBV6-3	TRBJ2-7	once	TGTGCCAGCAGTACCCGGACTAGCGGGAGCTTCTCGTCCGAGCAGTACTTC	CASSTRTSGSFSSEQYF
TRBD1	TRBV5-4	TRBJ2-4	few	TGTGCCAGCAGCTTGCAAGGGGGACAGGGGGTAAACATTCAGTACTTC	CASSLQGGQGVNIQYF
TRBD1	TRBV19	TRBJ2-5	NA	TGTGCCAGTAGTCCAGGGGGGACCCAGTACTTC	CASSPGGTQYF
NA	TRBV7-8	TRBJ1-2	NA	TGTGCCAGCAGCCAGACAGATCTCTATGGCTACACCTTC	CASSQTDLYGYTF
NA	TRBV7-9	TRBJ1-1	NA	TGTGCCAGCAGCGAAGCGGGGGTAGAGACTGAAGCTTTCTTT	CASSEAGVETEAFF
TRBD2	TRBV15	TRBJ2-3	few	TGTGCCACCAGCAAACCGGGACTAGCGTCATCAGATACGCAGTATTTT	CATSKPGLASSDTQYF
TRBD1	TRBV5-1	TRBJ2-4	few	TGCGCCAGCAGCGAGACGTTAGGGACCGGGACAGGCGTAGCCAAAAACATTCAGTACTTC	CASSETLGTGTGVAKNIQYF
NA	TRBV27	TRBJ1-5	NA	TGTGCCAGTGGCCCGCCAGGTGCGGGTCAGCCCCAGCATTTT	CASGPPGAGQPQHF
TRBD1	TRBV2	TRBJ2-1	NA	TGTGCCAGCGTGGCCGGACAGGGGAATTACAATGAGCAGTTCTTC	CASVAGQGNYNEQFF
TRBD2	TRBV27	TRBJ2-7	NA	TGTGCCAGCAGTCCTGGACTAGCGGGGGCCGAGCAGTACTTC	CASSPGLAGAEQYF
NA	TRBV5-1	TRBJ1-5	NA	TGCGCCAGCCCCCAGGGAAGCAATCAGCCCCAGCATTTT	CASPQGSNQPQHF
NA	TRBV7-3	TRBJ2-3	NA	TGTGCCAGCAGCCCCGGGGGGCTCACTAGCACAGATACGCAGTATTTT	CASSPGGLTSTDTQYF
TRBD1	TRBV5-1	TRBJ1-2	NA	TGCGCCAGCAGCGGGGGACAGATTAACTATGGCTACACCTTC	CASSGGQINYGYTF
NA	TRBV19	TRBJ2-7	NA	TGTGCCAGTAGTATGACGGCGGGACCGGCCTACGAGCAGTACTTC	CASSMTAGPAYEQYF
NA	TRBV3-1/TRBV3-2	TRBJ1-2	NA	TGTGCCAGCAGCCAAGATCCACAGTTCTATGGCTACACCTTC	CASSQDPQFYGYTF
TRBD2	TRBV6-4	TRBJ2-3	NA	TGTGCCAGAGGGAGGGGTTTCGAGTCCGATACGCAGTATTTT	CARGRGFESDTQYF
NA	TRBV9	TRBJ1-1	NA	TGTGCCAGCAGCGGAACCCCGCGCATGAACACTGAAGCTTTCTTT	CASSGTPRMNTEAFF
TRBD1	TRBV10-3	TRBJ2-7	NA	TGTGCCATCACCGGGACAGGGGGGATGAACGAGCAGTACTTC	CAITGTGGMNEQYF
NA	TRBV7-9	TRBJ1-1	NA	TGTGCCAGCAGCTTAGGGGGCGGCAGACCGAACACTGAAGCTTTCTTT	CASSLGGGRPNTEAFF
NA	TRBV5-1	TRBJ2-7	NA	TGCGCCAGCAGCTCCGCAAAGACAGCGTTCCCTTACGAGCAGTACTTC	CASSSAKTAFPYEQYF
NA	TRBV25-1	TRBJ1-6	NA	TGTGCAAGTGGAGGGCAGAGCGATAATTCACCCCTCCACTTT	CASGGQSDNSPLHF
TRBD1	TRBV23-1	TRBJ2-4	NA	TGCGCCAACTTTTACAGGGGGGCCCACAACATTCAGTACTTC	CANFYRGAHNIQYF
NA	TRBV28	TRBJ1-5	NA	TGTGCCAGCAGTTTAACCCAGTATCAGCCCCAGCATTTT	CASSLTQYQPQHF
TRBD2	TRBV10-2	TRBJ2-7	NA	TGCGCCAGCAGTAAGGCGGGACTACTCTACGAGCAGTACTTC	CASSKAGLLYEQYF
NA	TRBV4-1	TRBJ1-1	once	TGCGCCAGCAGCTCTGGCCCCGGGGGGCGAATCATGAACACTGAAGCTTTCTTT	CASSSGPGGRIMNTEAFF
NA	TRBV28	TRBJ1-1	NA	TGTGCCAGCAGTTCTTCTCCAGGGGCCATGGGGAACACTGAAGCTTTCTTT	CASSSSPGAMGNTEAFF
TRBD1	TRBV11-1	TRBJ2-1	NA	TGTGCCAGCAGCCCCGGACAGGGGGCCAATGAGCAGTTCTTC	CASSPGQGANEQFF
TRBD1	TRBV28	TRBJ2-7	NA	TGTGCCAGCAGTGCAGGGGACAGTAATAGTTACGAGCAGTACTTC	CASSAGDSNSYEQYF
NA	TRBV28	TRBJ2-6	NA	TGTGCCAGCACCCCAAGGGGGGGGCAACCCGGGGCCAACGTCCTGACTTTC	CASTPRGGQPGANVLTF
NA	TRBV21-1	TRBJ2-2	NA	TGTGCCAGCAGCAAAGCCGGACAGGGGGCTACTGGTGACACCGGGGAGCTGTTTTTT	CASSKAGQGATGDTGELFF
NA	TRBV9	TRBJ1-4	NA	TGTGCCAGCAGCTCTTCGCAGGGTGGAAAACTGTTTTTT	CASSSSQGGKLFF
NA	TRBV5-1	TRBJ1-6	NA	TGCGCCAGCAGCTTGGCCAGGGAAGGATCACCCCTCCACTTT	CASSLAREGSPLHF
NA	TRBV2	TRBJ2-7	NA	TGTGCCAGCAGTGAAGCGGGGCGGGAGCAGTACTTC	CASSEAGREQYF
NA	TRBV6-5	TRBJ2-1	NA	TGTGCCAGCAGTCCAGGTGTCAGCTCCTACAATGAGCAGTTCTTC	CASSPGVSSYNEQFF
TRBD1	TRBV11-2	TRBJ2-1	once	TGTGCCAGCAGTACAGGGGGCTTAGCCTACAATGAGCAGTTCTTC	CASSTGGLAYNEQFF
NA	TRBV6-6	TRBJ2-6	NA	TGTGCCAGCAGTTACTCGGGGGGAACTGGGGCCAACGTCCTGACTTTC	CASSYSGGTGANVLTF
TRBD2	TRBV28	TRBJ2-5	NA	TGTGCCAGCAGTCCAGCGGGGGCGAAGGAGACCCAGTACTTC	CASSPAGAKETQYF
NA	TRBV6-5	TRBJ1-1	NA	TGTGCCAGCAGTTACTCCGGGGGGGTGGTCACTGAAGCTTTCTTT	CASSYSGGVVTEAFF
NA	TRBV3-1/TRBV3-2	TRBJ2-2	NA	TGTGCCAGCAGCCAGAACTACACCGGGGAGCTGTTTTTT	CASSQNYTGELFF
TRBD1	TRBV5-1	TRBJ2-3	NA	TGCGCCAGCTACTCGGGACAGGGGACAGATACGCAGTATTTT	CASYSGQGTDTQYF
NA	TRBV3-1/TRBV3-2	TRBJ2-7	NA	TGTGCCAGCAGCCGAGTAACCACAGGGAAGGGCTACGAGCAGTACTTC	CASSRVTTGKGYEQYF
NA	TRBV21-1	TRBJ1-5	NA	TGTGCCAGCAATACACACGGGAGTCAGCCCCAGCATTTT	CASNTHGSQPQHF